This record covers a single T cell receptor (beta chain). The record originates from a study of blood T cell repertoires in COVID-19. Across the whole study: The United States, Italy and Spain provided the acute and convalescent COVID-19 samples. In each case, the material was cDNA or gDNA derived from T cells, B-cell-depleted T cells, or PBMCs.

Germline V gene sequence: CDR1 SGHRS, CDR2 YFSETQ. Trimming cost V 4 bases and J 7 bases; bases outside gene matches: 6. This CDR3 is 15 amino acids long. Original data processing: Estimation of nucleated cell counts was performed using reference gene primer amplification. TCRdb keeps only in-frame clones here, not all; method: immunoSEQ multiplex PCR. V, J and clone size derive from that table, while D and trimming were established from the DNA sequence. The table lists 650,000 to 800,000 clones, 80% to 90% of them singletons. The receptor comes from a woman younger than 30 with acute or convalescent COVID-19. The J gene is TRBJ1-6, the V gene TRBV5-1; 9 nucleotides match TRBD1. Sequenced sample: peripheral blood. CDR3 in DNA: TGCGCCAGCAGCAGGGGACAGGGTGGAAATTCACCCCTCCACTTT. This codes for CASSRGQGGNSPLHF.